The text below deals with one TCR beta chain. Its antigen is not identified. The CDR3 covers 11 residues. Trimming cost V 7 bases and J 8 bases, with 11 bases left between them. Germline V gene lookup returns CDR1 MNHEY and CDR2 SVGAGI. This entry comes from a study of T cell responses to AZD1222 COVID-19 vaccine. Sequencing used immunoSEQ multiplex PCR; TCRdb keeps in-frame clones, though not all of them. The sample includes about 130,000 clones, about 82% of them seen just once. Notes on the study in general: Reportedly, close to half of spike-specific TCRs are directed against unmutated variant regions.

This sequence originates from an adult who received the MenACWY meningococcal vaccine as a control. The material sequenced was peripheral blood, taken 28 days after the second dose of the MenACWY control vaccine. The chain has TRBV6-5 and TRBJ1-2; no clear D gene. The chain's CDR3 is CASTGLKGYTF. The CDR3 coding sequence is TGTGCCAGCACCGGCCTGAAGGGCTACACCTTC.